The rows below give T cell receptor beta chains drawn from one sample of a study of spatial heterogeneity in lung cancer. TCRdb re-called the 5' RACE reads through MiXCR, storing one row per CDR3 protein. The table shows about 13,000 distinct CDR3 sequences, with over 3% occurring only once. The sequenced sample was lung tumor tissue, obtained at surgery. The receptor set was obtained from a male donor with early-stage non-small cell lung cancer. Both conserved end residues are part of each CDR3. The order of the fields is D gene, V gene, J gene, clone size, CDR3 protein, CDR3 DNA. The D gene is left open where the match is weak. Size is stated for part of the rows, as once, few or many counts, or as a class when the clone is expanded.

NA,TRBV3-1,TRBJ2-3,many,CASSPHTTDTQYF,TGTGCCAGCAGCCCTCACACCACAGATACGCAGTATTTT
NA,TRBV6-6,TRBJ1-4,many,CASSYSGDREKLFF,TGTGCCAGCAGTTACTCGGGGGATAGGGAAAAACTGTTTTTT
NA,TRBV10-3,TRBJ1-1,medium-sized,CAISAEGGTEAFF,TGTGCCATCAGTGCCGAGGGGGGGACTGAAGCTTTCTTT
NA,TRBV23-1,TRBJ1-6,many,CASSQSVGNSPLHF,TGCGCCAGCAGTCAATCGGTGGGGAATTCACCCCTCCACTTT
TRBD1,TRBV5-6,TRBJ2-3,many,CASSSDRDTDTQYF,TGTGCCAGCAGCTCCGACAGGGACACAGATACGCAGTATTTT
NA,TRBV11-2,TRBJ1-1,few,CASTGRGEITEAFF,TGTGCCTCGACGGGCAGGGGTGAGATCACTGAAGCTTTCTTT
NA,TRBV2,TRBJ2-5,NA,CASMVGGETQYF,TGTGCCAGCATGGTGGGGGGAGAGACCCAGTACTTC
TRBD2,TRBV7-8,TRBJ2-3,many,CASSLRDYLSTDTQYF,TGTGCCAGCAGCCTCCGGGACTACCTGAGCACAGATACGCAGTATTTT
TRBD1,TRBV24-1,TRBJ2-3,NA,CATSQPGQGTDTQYF,TGTGCCACCAGCCAACCGGGACAGGGGACAGATACGCAGTATTTT
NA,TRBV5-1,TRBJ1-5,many,CASSPDSRNQPQHF,TGCGCCAGCAGCCCGGACAGCCGCAATCAGCCCCAGCATTTT
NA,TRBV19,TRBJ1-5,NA,CASSPGFYNQPQHF,TGTGCCAGTAGTCCTGGATTTTACAATCAGCCCCAGCATTTT
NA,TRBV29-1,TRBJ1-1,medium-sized,CSARGLNTEAFF,TGCAGCGCACGGGGTTTGAACACTGAAGCTTTCTTT
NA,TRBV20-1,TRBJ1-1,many,CSARADAEAFF,TGCAGTGCTAGGGCTGACGCTGAAGCTTTCTTT
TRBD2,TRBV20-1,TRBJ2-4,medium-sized,CSASRLSGGSNIQYF,TGCAGTGCTTCCCGGCTAAGCGGGGGATCAAACATTCAGTACTTC
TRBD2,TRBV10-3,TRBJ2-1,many,CAISGGGNYSGLADYNEQFF,TGTGCCATCAGTGGAGGGGGTAATTATTCGGGACTAGCGGACTACAATGAGCAGTTCTTC
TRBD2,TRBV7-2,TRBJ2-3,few,CASSSRATGGLGYRADTQYF,TGTGCCAGCAGCTCCAGAGCAACGGGGGGGCTGGGTTATAGGGCAGATACGCAGTATTTT
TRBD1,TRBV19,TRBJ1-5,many,CASRRNRGRQPQHF,TGTGCCAGTAGGCGGAACAGGGGAAGACAGCCCCAGCATTTT
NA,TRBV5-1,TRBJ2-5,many,CASSLYGTQETQYF,TGCGCCAGCAGCTTGTACGGGACGCAAGAGACCCAGTACTTC
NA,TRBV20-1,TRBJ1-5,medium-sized,CSARATTGSNQPQHF,TGCAGTGCTAGGGCTACTACGGGGAGCAATCAGCCCCAGCATTTT
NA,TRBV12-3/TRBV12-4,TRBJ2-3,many,CASAILSTDTQYF,TGTGCCAGCGCGATATTAAGCACAGATACGCAGTATTTT
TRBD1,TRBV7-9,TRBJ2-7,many,CASSVTGSHAYEQYF,TGTGCCAGCAGCGTGACAGGGTCCCATGCTTACGAGCAGTACTTC
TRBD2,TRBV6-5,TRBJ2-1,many,CASSTLAGGGYNEQFF,TGTGCCAGCAGTACGCTAGCGGGGGGCGGATACAATGAGCAGTTCTTC
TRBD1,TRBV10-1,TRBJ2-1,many,CASSDSGQSTNEQFF,TGCGCCAGCAGTGATTCGGGACAGAGTACCAATGAGCAGTTCTTC
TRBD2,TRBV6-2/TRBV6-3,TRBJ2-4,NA,CASSYPTSGGAAKNIQYF,TGTGCCAGCAGTTATCCGACTAGCGGGGGGGCGGCCAAAAACATTCAGTACTTC
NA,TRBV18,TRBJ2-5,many,CASSPPKVGHQYF,TGTGCCAGCTCACCACCGAAGGTCGGACATCAGTACTTC
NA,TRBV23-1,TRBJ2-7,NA,CASSQPQAGGEIWEQYF,TGCGCCAGCAGTCAACCTCAGGCAGGCGGGGAAATATGGGAGCAGTACTTC
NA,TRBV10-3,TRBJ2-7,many,CATLGRDEQYF,TGTGCCACCCTCGGGCGGGACGAGCAGTACTTC
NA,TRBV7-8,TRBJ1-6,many,CASSLTGTNAGSPLHF,TGTGCCAGCAGCTTAACCGGGACCAACGCGGGTTCACCCCTCCACTTT
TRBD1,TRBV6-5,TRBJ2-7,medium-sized,CASSQFGTASGEQYF,TGTGCCAGCAGCCAATTTGGGACAGCGAGTGGCGAGCAGTACTTC
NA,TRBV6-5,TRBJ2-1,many,CASSYSWTAYNEQFF,TGTGCCAGCAGTTACTCATGGACAGCCTACAATGAGCAGTTCTTC
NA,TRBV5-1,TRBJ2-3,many,CASKLTTIGGSDTQYF,TGCGCCAGCAAGCTTACGACTATTGGAGGGTCAGATACGCAGTATTTT
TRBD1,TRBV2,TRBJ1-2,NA,CATWGAGGGDTF,TGTGCCACCTGGGGGGCAGGGGGTGGCGACACCTTC
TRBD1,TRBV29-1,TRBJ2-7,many,CSAEGTGAAEQYF,TGCAGCGCCGAGGGGACAGGGGCCGCCGAGCAGTACTTC
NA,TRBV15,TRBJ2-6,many,CATRSASGANVLTF,TGTGCCACCCGTTCAGCCTCTGGGGCCAACGTCCTGACTTTC
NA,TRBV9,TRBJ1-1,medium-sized,CASSVEGPVAEAFF,TGTGCCAGCAGCGTAGAGGGCCCAGTCGCTGAAGCTTTCTTT
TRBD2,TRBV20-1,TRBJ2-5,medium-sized,CSASRSGSPQETQYF,TGCAGTGCTAGTAGAAGCGGGAGCCCCCAAGAGACCCAGTACTTC
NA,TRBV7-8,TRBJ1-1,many,CASSLGAVTEAFF,TGTGCCAGCAGCTTAGGCGCGGTCACTGAAGCTTTCTTT
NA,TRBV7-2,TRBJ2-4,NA,CASSLDRGTKNIQYF,TGTGCCAGCAGCTTAGATCGGGGGACCAAAAACATTCAGTACTTC
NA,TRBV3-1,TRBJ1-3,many,CASSQGAGSGNTIYF,TGTGCCAGCAGCCAAGGTGCAGGTTCAGGAAACACCATATATTTT
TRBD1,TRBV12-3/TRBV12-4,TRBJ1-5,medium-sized,CASSRGQGLGNQPQHF,TGTGCCAGCAGTAGGGGACAGGGGTTGGGCAATCAGCCCCAGCATTTT
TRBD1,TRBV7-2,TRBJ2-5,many,CASSWRTGGGETQYF,TGTGCCAGCAGCTGGAGGACAGGGGGAGGGGAGACCCAGTACTTC
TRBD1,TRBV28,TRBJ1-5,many,CASITGGGSQPQHF,TGTGCCAGCATTACAGGGGGCGGAAGTCAGCCCCAGCATTTT
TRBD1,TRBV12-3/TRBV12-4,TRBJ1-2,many,CASTTGSAYGYTF,TGTGCCAGCACGACAGGGTCGGCCTATGGCTACACCTTC
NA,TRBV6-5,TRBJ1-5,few,CASGWGGNQLQHF,TGTGCCAGCGGATGGGGGGGCAATCAGCTCCAGCATTTT
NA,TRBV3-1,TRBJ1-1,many,CASSRSEGNEAFF,TGTGCCAGCAGCCGTTCGGAGGGGAATGAAGCTTTCTTT
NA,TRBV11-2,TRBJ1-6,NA,CASSPGTRGNSPLHF,TGTGCCAGCAGCCCCGGGACACGGGGTAATTCACCCCTCCACTTT
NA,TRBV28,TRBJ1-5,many,CASSLAGIYSNQPQHF,TGTGCCAGCAGTTTAGCCGGGATCTATAGCAATCAGCCCCAGCATTTT
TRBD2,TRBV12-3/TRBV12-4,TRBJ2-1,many,CASRTSGGAYNEQFF,TGTGCCAGCAGAACTAGCGGGGGGGCCTACAATGAGCAGTTCTTC
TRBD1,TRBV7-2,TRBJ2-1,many,CASSLVGQGVNNEQFF,TGTGCCAGCAGCCTCGTGGGACAGGGGGTAAACAATGAGCAGTTCTTC
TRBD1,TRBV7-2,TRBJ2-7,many,CASGPGQTYEQYF,TGTGCCAGCGGTCCGGGACAGACCTACGAGCAGTACTTC
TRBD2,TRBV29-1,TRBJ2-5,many,CSVTGTSGRETQYF,TGCAGCGTTACCGGGACTAGCGGGCGAGAGACCCAGTACTTC